The 21 T cell receptor beta chains reported below all come from one sample, sequenced in a study of cytomegalovirus exposure and HLA in healthy donors. PCR involved 60 Vbeta and 13 Jbeta primers. Libraries were prepared by immunoSEQ multiplex PCR; TCRdb keeps only in-frame clonotypes and omits some of them. The table lists 150,000 to 200,000 clones, roughly four fifths of them singletons. Material: PBMCs. Source of these receptors: a man younger than 45 in good health and CMV-seronegative.

The CDR3 loop reads CSAQGTAYEQYF. The CDR3 bases are TGCAGCGCTCAAGGGACAGCCTACGAGCAGTACTTC. The rearrangement links TRBV29-1 to TRBJ2-7; 7 bases align to TRBD1. CDR3 length equals 12 residues. After removal of 7 bases from V and 2 bases from J, the junction contained 5 bases not matched to a gene. From germline, CDR1 is SQVTM and CDR2 ANQGSEA.

This clone was picked up a small number of times. The chain employs TRBV6-4 and TRBJ1-1, with 9 bases matching TRBD1. With V trimmed by 7 bases and J by 1 base, 13 bases remained unmatched. This CDR3 is built from 17 residues. Germline-derived CDR1 and CDR2 are MRHNA and SNTAGT. The CDR3 DNA reads as TGTGCCAGCACCTTACACGGACAGGGGCGGGGGAACACTGAAGCTTTCTTT. Its protein product is CASTLHGQGRGNTEAFF.

This rearrangement joins TRBV27 to TRBJ2-4; 7 bases map to TRBD2. Germline loops: CDR1 MNHEY, CDR2 SMNVEV (reference sequence). The CDR3 runs to 19 residues. The V segment lost 7 bases and the J segment 3 bases; nucleotides outside the gene matches: 21. This CDR3 is CASKRLGGEDAVLKNIQYF. The CDR3 coding sequence is TGTGCCAGCAAGAGACTGGGGGGGGAAGATGCGGTTCTCAAAAACATTCAGTACTTC.

The chain recombines TRBV27 with TRBJ2-1; D is unresolved. The length of the CDR3 is 12 residues. V lost 6 bases and J 4 bases, leaving 7 bases between the germline ends. Germline V gene sequence: CDR1 MNHEY, CDR2 SMNVEV (reference sequence). CDR3 nucleotide sequence: TGTGCCAGCAGGGCAAATTACAATGAGCAGTTCTTC. Its protein is CASRANYNEQFF.

This chain joins TRBV5-1 and TRBJ1-4; tentative D call: TRBD1 (6 bases). V gave up 3 bases and J gave up 10 bases, with 13 bases separating them. There are 13 residues in the CDR3. The germline V gene has CDR1 SGHRS and CDR2 YFSETQ. The CDR3 nucleotides read TGCGCCAGCAGCTACGAGGGGGGGGGAAAACTGTTTTTT. It specifies CASSYEGGGKLFF.

The rearrangement joins TRBV4-2 to TRBJ2-5; D is ambiguous. CDR1 LGHNA and CDR2 YNFKEQ come from the germline V gene. The CDR3 has 11 amino acids. V lost 5 bases, J lost 2 bases, and 3 bases lay in between. The CDR3, as DNA: TGTGCCAGCAGCTCTCAAGAGACCCAGTACTTC. Residues: CASSSQETQYF.

This rearrangement joins TRBV5-4 to TRBJ1-2; no clear D. The CDR3 loop spans 16 amino acids. Deletions cut 0 bases from V and 8 bases from J, with 20 bases between. Germline lookup yields CDR1 SGHNT and CDR2 YYREEE (reference sequence). The CDR3 bases are TGTGCCAGCAGCTTGGAGGGCATCCGGGAGGCGTGGGGCTACACCTTC. It is translated as CASSLEGIREAWGYTF.

In its sample, this clone was seen a few times. The chain uses TRBV5-1 and TRBJ2-3; D is ambiguous. Germline CDR1 is SGHRS and CDR2 is YFSETQ. CDR3 length: 11 residues. V lost 5 bases, J lost 3 bases, and 4 bases lay in between. CDR3 amino acids: CASRLTDTQYF. In nucleotides, the CDR3 is TGCGCCAGCAGACTAACAGATACGCAGTATTTT.

The rearrangement uses TRBV6-4 and TRBJ2-3; maybe TRBD2 (5 bases). The CDR3 spans 13 residues. CDR1 MRHNA and CDR2 SNTAGT come from the germline V gene. V lost 3 bases and J lost 1, with 5 bases in between. This chain's CDR3 is CASSELGTDTQYF. CDR3 nucleotide sequence: TGTGCCAGCAGTGAACTAGGCACAGATACGCAGTATTTT.

This rearrangement joins TRBV6-5 to TRBJ2-2; possibly TRBD1 for D (6 bases). The CDR3 contains 16 residues. From germline, CDR1 is MNHEY and CDR2 SVGAGI. Trimming stripped 0 bases from V and 0 bases from J, with 8 bases between. CDR3 bases: TGTGCCAGCAGTTACTCGGACAGTTCGAACACCGGGGAGCTGTTTTTT. Residues: CASSYSDSSNTGELFF.

The chain recombines TRBV27 with TRBJ1-4; TRBD1 is a possible D gene (5 bases). The germline V and J ends were trimmed by 5 bases and 6 bases, with 16 bases remaining between them. This CDR3 is built from 15 residues. The V gene's germline CDR1 is MNHEY and CDR2 SMNVEV (reference sequence). This CDR3 reads CASSRREGGDEKLFF. In DNA, the CDR3 is TGTGCCAGCAGTCGGCGGGAAGGAGGGGATGAAAAACTGTTTTTT. Together with reference TRBV27 and TRBJ1-4, the CDR3 gives the full variable domain: EAQVTQNPRYLITVTGKKLTVTCSQNMNHEYMSWYRQDPGLGLRQIYYSMNVEVTDKGDVPEGYKVSRKEKRNFPLILESPSPNQTSLYFCASSRREGGDEKLFFGSGTQLSVL.

DNA of the CDR3: TGTGCCAGCAGAAACCCGACAGGGACGTACGAGCAGTACTTC. The encoded protein is CASRNPTGTYEQYF. The chain couples TRBV6-6 to TRBJ2-7; TRBD1 matches 7 bases. V gave up 6 bases and J gave up 4 bases; unmatched junction bases: 9. The CDR3 is made up of 14 amino acids. Germline V gene sequence: CDR1 MNHNY, CDR2 SVGAGI (reference sequence).

The chain couples TRBV28 to TRBJ2-7, with a possible D match to TRBD2 (5 bases). Germline loops: CDR1 MDHEN, CDR2 SYDVKM. The ends were cut back, 6 bases at V and 5 bases at J, with 14 bases in the middle. The CDR3 loop spans 13 amino acids. The CDR3: CASRPPSIDEQYF. The CDR3, as DNA: TGTGCCAGCAGGCCTCCTAGCATCGACGAGCAGTACTTC.

The chain employs TRBV5-1 and TRBJ2-5, with 9 nucleotides matching TRBD1. From germline, CDR1 is SGHRS and CDR2 YFSETQ. V lost 4 bases and J lost 7; bases outside the gene matches: 5. The CDR3 has 13 amino acids. The CDR3 reads CASSPDRGGTQYF. The CDR3 DNA sequence: TGCGCCAGCAGCCCGGACAGGGGTGGGACCCAGTACTTC.

V gene TRBV27 combines with J gene TRBJ1-6, with D perhaps matching TRBD1 (6 bases). Germline V gives CDR1 MNHEY, CDR2 SMNVEV (reference sequence). The CDR3 extends over 14 amino acids. Trimming removed 3 bases from V and 8 bases from J, with 11 bases in between. DNA of the CDR3: TGTGCCAGCAGTTTCCGGACAGAGTATTCACCCCTCCACTTT. It codes for CASSFRTEYSPLHF.

This chain links TRBV18 with TRBJ2-6; D might be TRBD1 (5 bases). CDR1 and CDR2 from the germline V gene are KGHSH and LQKENI. CDR3 size: 17 residues. The V gene lost 2 bases and the J gene lost 2 bases, with 13 bases spanning the gap. The CDR3 loop reads CASSPSPGNAGANVLTF. The CDR3 DNA follows: TGTGCCAGCTCACCAAGTCCAGGGAACGCTGGGGCCAACGTCCTGACTTTC.

The CDR3 loop reads CASIGLIPQETQYF. The CDR3 DNA reads TGTGCCAGCATAGGACTGATTCCCCAAGAGACCCAGTACTTC. J is TRBJ2-5 and V is TRBV25-1; D might be TRBD2 (5 bases). CDR3 length: 14 amino acids. Germline V gene lookup returns CDR1 MGHDK and CDR2 SYGVNS. V was cut by 7 bases and J by 1 base, with 13 bases left in between.

The CDR3 sequence: CASSAEQGVYGYTF. The CDR3 bases are TGTGCCAGTAGTGCCGAACAGGGAGTCTATGGCTACACCTTC. This chain links TRBV19 with TRBJ1-2; possibly TRBD1 for D (6 bases). V lost 5 bases, J lost 4 bases, and 14 bases lay in between. Germline values: CDR1 LNHDA, CDR2 SQIVND (reference sequence). This CDR3 has 14 amino acids.

Comment on this clone: The same CDR3 arises from other DNA sequences in this sample as well. The chain employs TRBV7-9 and TRBJ1-5; D ambiguous. Trimming removed 1 base from V and 2 bases from J, with 6 bases in between. Germline V gene data show CDR1 as SEHNR and CDR2 as FQNEAQ (reference sequence). The CDR3 spans 14 residues. This CDR3 is CASSLGEGNQPQHF. In nucleotides, the CDR3 is TGTGCCAGCAGCTTAGGTGAGGGCAATCAGCCCCAGCATTTT.

The rearrangement links TRBV4-2 to TRBJ1-5; no clear D. The CDR3 sequence is 13 residues long. Germline values: CDR1 LGHNA, CDR2 YNFKEQ. V was clipped by 0 bases and J by 9 bases, with 9 bases between them. The CDR3 region is CASSQETGRPQHF. In nucleotides, the CDR3 is TGTGCCAGCAGCCAAGAAACGGGAAGGCCCCAGCATTTT.

The gene calls are TRBV11-2 and TRBJ2-1; D possibly corresponds to TRBD2 (6 bases). Between the trimmed V and J ends, which lost 8 bases and 2 bases, there was a span of 13 bases. The CDR3 length is 14 residues. Germline V gives CDR1 SGHAT, CDR2 FQNNGV. The CDR3 loop is CASHRGATYNEQFF. The CDR3 DNA follows: TGTGCCAGCCACCGCGGGGCGACCTACAATGAGCAGTTCTTC.